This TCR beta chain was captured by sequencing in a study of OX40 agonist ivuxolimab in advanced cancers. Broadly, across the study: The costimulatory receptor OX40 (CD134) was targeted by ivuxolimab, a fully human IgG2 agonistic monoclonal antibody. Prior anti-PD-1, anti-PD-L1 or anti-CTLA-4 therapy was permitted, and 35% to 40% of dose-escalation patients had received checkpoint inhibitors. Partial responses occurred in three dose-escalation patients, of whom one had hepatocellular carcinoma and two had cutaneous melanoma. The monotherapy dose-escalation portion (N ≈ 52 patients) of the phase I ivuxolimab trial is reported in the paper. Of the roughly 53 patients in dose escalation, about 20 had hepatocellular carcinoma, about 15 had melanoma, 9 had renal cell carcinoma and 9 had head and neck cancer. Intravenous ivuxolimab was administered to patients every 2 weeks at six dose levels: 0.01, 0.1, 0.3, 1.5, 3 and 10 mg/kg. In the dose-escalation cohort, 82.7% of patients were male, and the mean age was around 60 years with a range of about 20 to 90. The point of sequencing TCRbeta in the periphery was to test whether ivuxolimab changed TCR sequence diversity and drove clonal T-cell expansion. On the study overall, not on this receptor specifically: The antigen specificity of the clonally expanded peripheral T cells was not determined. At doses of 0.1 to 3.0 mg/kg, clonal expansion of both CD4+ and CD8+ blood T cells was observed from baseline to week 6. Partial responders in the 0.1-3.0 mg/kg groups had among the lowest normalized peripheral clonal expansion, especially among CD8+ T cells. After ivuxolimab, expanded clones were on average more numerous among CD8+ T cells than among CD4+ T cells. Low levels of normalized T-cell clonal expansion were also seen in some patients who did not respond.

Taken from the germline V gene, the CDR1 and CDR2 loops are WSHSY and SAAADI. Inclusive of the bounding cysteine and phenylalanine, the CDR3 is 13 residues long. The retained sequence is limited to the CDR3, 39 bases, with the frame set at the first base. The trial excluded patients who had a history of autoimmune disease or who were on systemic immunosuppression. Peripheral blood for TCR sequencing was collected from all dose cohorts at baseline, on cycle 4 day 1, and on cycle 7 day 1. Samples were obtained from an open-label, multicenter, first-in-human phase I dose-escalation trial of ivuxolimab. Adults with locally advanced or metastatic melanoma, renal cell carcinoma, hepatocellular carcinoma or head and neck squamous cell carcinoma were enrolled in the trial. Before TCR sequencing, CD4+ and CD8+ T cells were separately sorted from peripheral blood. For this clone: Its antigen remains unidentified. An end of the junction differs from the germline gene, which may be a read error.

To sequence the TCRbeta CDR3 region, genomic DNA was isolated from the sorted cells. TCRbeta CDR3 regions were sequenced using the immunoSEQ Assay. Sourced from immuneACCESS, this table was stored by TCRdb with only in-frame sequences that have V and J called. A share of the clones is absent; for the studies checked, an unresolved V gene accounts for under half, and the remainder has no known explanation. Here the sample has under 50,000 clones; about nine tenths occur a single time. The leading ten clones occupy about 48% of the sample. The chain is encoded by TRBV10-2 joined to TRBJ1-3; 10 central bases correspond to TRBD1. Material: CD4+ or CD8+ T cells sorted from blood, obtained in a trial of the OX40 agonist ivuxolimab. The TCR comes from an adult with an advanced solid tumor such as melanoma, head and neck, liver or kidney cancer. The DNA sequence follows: TGCGCCAGCAGGAGCGAAAGGACAGGGGGTGAAGAATTT. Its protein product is CASRSERTGGEEF.